This entry concerns a single T cell receptor (beta chain). Its cognate antigen is unknown. This specimen comes from a study of T-cell memory formation after mild COVID-19. Study summary: For the most part, TCR clusters were specific to one donor.

General observations from the study: CD4/CD8 balance characterized clones contracting day 15 to 85, and CD4+ skew characterized later expanders. SARS-CoV-2 specificity was not confirmed for second-wave clones peaking on day 37. CD8+ contracting clones occupied EMRA, while CD4+ ones occupied mainly CM and EM.

CDR1 KGHDR and CDR2 SFDVKD come from the germline V gene. This CDR3 is 19 amino acids long. Trimming shortened V by 2 bases and J by 0 bases, and 21 bases separated the two germline ends. Via MiXCR, TCRdb re-called the 5' RACE reads, giving one row per CDR3 protein. The table has around 450,000 distinct CDR3 sequences, roughly a quarter seen once. The chain carries TRBV24-1 and TRBJ2-5; D remains ambiguous. Input material: PBMCs or a T cell subset sorted from them (not recorded which). The clonotype originates from an adult woman who had mild COVID-19 (a few samples of this study predate the infection). Cell type and time point are not known. This chain's CDR3 is CATSDSYSQLGIYQETQYF. The CDR3, as DNA: TGTGCCACCAGTGATTCCTATTCTCAGCTCGGTATTTACCAAGAGACCCAGTACTTC.